Presented here are 8 T cell receptor beta chains from one specimen sequenced in a study of T cell responses to AZD1222 COVID-19 vaccine (dated by TCRdb to the early 2020s). Receptor amplification or capture employed the immunoSEQ multiplex PCR assay. This immuneACCESS table, as held by TCRdb, lists in-frame sequences with V and J called but not all clones. Of the missing ones, under half trace to an unresolved V gene in checked studies; the others have no known cause. In all, the sample holds 150,000 or so clones, and 90% of those were seen once. Approximately 6.3% of the sample is held by the ten biggest clonotypes. The time point label for this specimen denotes: about 28 days (+/-7) after the second vaccine dose. The sequences come from peripheral blood, collected 28 days after the second AZD1222 dose. Receptors originate from an adult who received the AZD1222 COVID-19 vaccine.

The chain couples TRBV20-1 to TRBJ1-1; D unresolved. CDR1 and CDR2 from the germline V gene are DFQATT and SNEGSKA (reference sequence). The length of the CDR3 is 11 residues. V gave up 6 bases and J gave up 5 bases, with 10 bases separating them. The CDR3 region is CSATPGTEAFF. Here the CDR3 DNA reads TGCAGTGCCACCCCGGGAACTGAAGCTTTCTTT.

The chain employs TRBV4-3 and TRBJ2-1; 12 bases are a match to TRBD2. Trimming at V came to 4 bases and at J to 6 bases, leaving 4 bases not matched to a gene. CDR1 and CDR2 from the germline V gene are LGHNA and YSLEER. This CDR3 has 15 amino acids. The CDR3 loop is CASSPGLAGSNEQFF. In DNA form, the CDR3 reads TGCGCCAGCAGCCCCGGACTAGCGGGATCCAATGAGCAGTTCTTC.

This rearrangement joins TRBV3-1 (or the pseudogene TRBV3-2) to TRBJ2-5; D gene ambiguous. This CDR3 region has 14 residues. Germline V lookup: CDR1 LGHDT, CDR2 YNNKEL (reference sequence). V was trimmed by 0 bases and J by 3 bases, leaving 8 bases between them. The CDR3 DNA is TGTGCCAGCAGCCAAGAGGGCGGAAAAGAGACCCAGTACTTC. It specifies CASSQEGGKETQYF.

The chain couples TRBV4-2 to TRBJ2-5; TRBD2 matches at 7 bases. Germline V gene sequence: CDR1 LGHNA, CDR2 YNFKEQ. CDR3 length: 15 residues. Trimming at V came to 0 bases and at J to 5 bases, leaving 6 bases not matched to a gene. This chain's CDR3 is CASSQDFGRWETQYF. The CDR3 nucleotides read TGTGCCAGCAGCCAAGATTTCGGGAGGTGGGAGACCCAGTACTTC.

The CDR3 reads CASTRDIGSPLHF. The CDR3 coding sequence is TGTGCCAGCACCCGGGATATAGGTTCACCCCTCCACTTT. The J gene is TRBJ1-6, the V gene TRBV6-5; D ambiguous. Germline V gene sequence: CDR1 MNHEY, CDR2 SVGAGI. Trimming removed 7 bases from V and 9 bases from J, with 13 bases in between. CDR3 length: 13 amino acids.

The chain employs TRBV7-9 and TRBJ2-2; D not resolved. Germline values: CDR1 SEHNR, CDR2 FQNEAQ (reference sequence). The CDR3 has 12 amino acids. With 4 bases removed from V and 6 bases from J, the gap between germline ends came to 6 bases. CDR3 DNA: TGTGCCAGCAGCTCCTCTGCCGGGGAGCTGTTTTTT. This codes for CASSSSAGELFF.

This clone was recorded once. This chain connects TRBV7-8 to TRBJ1-5; D is uncertain. Germline V gene lookup returns CDR1 SGHVS and CDR2 FQNEAQ. This CDR3 contains 15 residues. Trimming removed 0 bases at V and 0 bases at J, with 6 bases between. CDR3 amino acids: CASSLAPYSNQPQHF. The CDR3 DNA reads as TGTGCCAGCAGCTTAGCGCCATATAGCAATCAGCCCCAGCATTTT. The full variable domain, in which reference TRBV7-8 and TRBJ1-5 provide the parts outside the CDR3, is GAGVSQSPRYKVAKRGQDVALRCDPISGHVSLFWYQQALGQGPEFLTYFQNEAQLDKSGLPSDRFFAERPEGSVSTLKIQRTQQEDSAVYLCASSLAPYSNQPQHFGDGTRLSIL.

The chain employs TRBV7-2 and TRBJ2-5, with TRBD2 identical over 9 bases. The CDR3 is 16 amino acids. Germline V CDR1 and CDR2: SGHTA, FQGNSA. With 1 base clipped from V and 4 bases from J, the junction kept 7 bases outside the gene matches. This CDR3 is CASSLGYSGSGETQYF. CDR3 DNA sequence: TGTGCCAGCAGCTTAGGATATAGCGGGAGTGGAGAGACCCAGTACTTC. Filled out from reference TRBV7-2 and TRBJ2-5, the complete variable domain reads GAGVSQSPSNKVTEKGKDVELRCDPISGHTALYWYRQSLGQGLEFLIYFQGNSAPDKSGLPSDRFSAERTGGSVSTLTIQRTQQEDSAVYLCASSLGYSGSGETQYFGPGTRLLVL.